These 29 T cell receptor beta chains share one sample of origin, sequenced in a study of T cells in Graves' hyperthyroidism and ophthalmopathy. What was amplified from RNA transcripts were TCR beta CDR3 regions. The study used the HTBI primer set for a first-round RT-PCR of the TCR CDR3. Each CDR3 protein is one row after TCRdb ran MiXCR on the multiplex PCR reads. The sample has under 400,000 distinct CDR3 sequences; around 16% are singletons. The sequenced material came from blood. The receptors originated from a woman aged 18-29 years with Graves' hyperthyroidism that later progressed to Graves' ophthalmopathy.

V is TRBV28 and J is TRBJ1-3, with a weak D call TRBD1 (5 bases). The CDR3 has 16 amino acids. The germline gives CDR1 MDHEN, CDR2 SYDVKM. Trimming pared 2 bases from V and 0 bases from J, leaving 11 bases between. Written as DNA, the CDR3 is TGTGCCAGCAGTTTAACAGGTCAACGCTCTGGAAACACCATATATTTT. Its translation is CASSLTGQRSGNTIYF.

This clonotype has more than one count but fewer than ten. The rearrangement joins TRBV6-1 to TRBJ2-7; D is perhaps TRBD1 (6 bases). The CDR3 is 16 amino acids. Germline V lookup: CDR1 MNHNS, CDR2 SASEGT. V lost 0 bases to trimming and J lost 0 bases, with 12 bases between them. For the CDR3, the DNA is TGTGCCAGCAGTGAAGCCGGGACATGGAGCTCCTACGAGCAGTACTTC. Residues: CASSEAGTWSSYEQYF.

The chain uses TRBV14 and TRBJ2-1; 7 bases align to TRBD2. The J segment lost 4 bases and the V segment lost 0 bases, leaving 15 bases of the junction unmatched. CDR1 and CDR2 from the germline V gene are SGHDN and FVKESK. The CDR3 runs 19 residues. CDR3 nucleotides: TGTGCCAGCAGCCAAGATGGCGCCTGGGCGGGAGCGAATTACAATGAGCAGTTCTTC. This codes for CASSQDGAWAGANYNEQFF.

The V gene is TRBV6-1, the J gene TRBJ2-5; D is uncertain. Trimming took 6 bases from V and 2 from J, leaving 16 bases between them. Germline loops: CDR1 MNHNS, CDR2 SASEGT. This CDR3 has 15 amino acids. The CDR3 DNA reads as TGTGCCAGCAGCCCATACCTGACGGAGCAAGAGACCCAGTACTTC. Protein sequence: CASSPYLTEQETQYF.

This clonotype has a count of ten or more. The rearrangement uses TRBV6-2 or TRBV6-3 and TRBJ2-1; 8 bases agree with TRBD2. Germline CDR1 reads MNHEY; CDR2 reads SVGEGT. With V trimmed by 2 bases and J by 7 bases, 10 bases remained unmatched. The CDR3 has 16 residues. CDR3 sequence reads: CASSYRLGRAENEQFF. The CDR3 DNA is TGTGCCAGCAGTTACCGGCTCGGGAGGGCAGAAAATGAGCAGTTCTTC.

This rearrangement joins TRBV5-1 to TRBJ1-2; D uncertain. Germline CDR1 and CDR2: SGHRS and YFSETQ. Trimming pared 4 bases from V and 3 bases from J, leaving 13 bases between. The CDR3 loop spans 14 amino acids. DNA for the CDR3: TGCGCCAGCAGCGGCACGGAGGCAGACTATGGCTACACCTTC. Translation: CASSGTEADYGYTF.

This clonotype was observed at least ten times. The chain carries TRBV10-3 and TRBJ1-2; a weak D match, TRBD1 (5 bases). There are 13 residues in the CDR3. In germline, CDR1 is ENHRY, CDR2 SYGVKD. Trimming shortened V by 0 bases and J by 7 bases, and 9 bases separated the two germline ends. CDR3 sequence (DNA): TGTGCCATCAGTGAGTCGAACGGGGGTGGCTACACCTTC. This translates into CAISESNGGGYTF.

This clonotype showed up many times. J is TRBJ1-5 and V is TRBV28; D not resolved. The V and J ends lost 4 bases and 0 bases respectively, with 10 bases between them. The CDR3 length is 15 residues. Germline CDR1 reads MDHEN; CDR2 reads SYDVKM. CDR3 sequence (DNA): TGTGCCAGCAGTTCAGACATGGTTAGCAATCAGCCCCAGCATTTT. This encodes CASSSDMVSNQPQHF.

The genes are TRBV2 and TRBJ2-1, with D hard to call. This CDR3 contains 16 residues. Trimming left V 3 bases short and J 0 bases short, with 12 bases between. The germline CDR1 and CDR2 sequences are SNHLY and FYNNEI. The CDR3 sequence: CASSESAISSYNEQFF. In nucleotides, the CDR3 is TGTGCCAGCAGTGAGTCGGCCATAAGCTCCTACAATGAGCAGTTCTTC.

Ten or more counts support this clonotype. V gene TRBV3-1 combines with J gene TRBJ1-2; unclear D gene. Trimming cost V 0 bases and J 6 bases, with 14 bases left between them. The CDR3 runs to 15 residues. Germline V gene lookup returns CDR1 LGHDT and CDR2 YNNKEL (reference sequence). In DNA, the CDR3 is TGTGCCAGCAGCCAAGATCCGGGAGGCATCAATGGCTACACCTTC. Encoded protein: CASSQDPGGINGYTF.

This clonotype was observed many times. The chain joins TRBV7-9 to TRBJ2-5; 12 bases agree with TRBD2. This CDR3 contains 17 residues. The J segment lost 4 bases and the V segment lost 6 bases, leaving 12 bases of the junction unmatched. Per germline, CDR1 SEHNR and CDR2 FQNEAQ (reference sequence). CDR3 nucleotide sequence: TGTGCCAGCAGTCAAACCGTGACTAGCGGGAGAAGAGAGACCCAGTACTTC. Translating gives CASSQTVTSGRRETQYF.

There are a few counts of this clonotype. This chain links TRBV29-1 with TRBJ2-7, with TRBD1 identical over 9 bases. The CDR3 totals 12 residues. V lost 4 bases and J lost 5; bases outside the gene matches: 3. Per germline, CDR1 SQVTM and CDR2 ANQGSEA. The CDR3, as DNA: TGCAGCGTTGGGACAGGGGATAACGAGCAGTACTTC. Residues: CSVGTGDNEQYF.

This clonotype was detected a few times. J is TRBJ2-1 and V is TRBV29-1; the D gene is possibly TRBD2 (5 bases). Deletions cut 0 bases from V and 9 bases from J, with 18 bases between. CDR3 length: 15 amino acids. CDR1 and CDR2 from the germline V gene are SQVTM and ANQGSEA. As DNA, the CDR3 is TGCAGCGTTGAAGAGTACACTAGAATTGGGAGTGAGCAGTTCTTC. As protein: CSVEEYTRIGSEQFF.

This clonotype was observed a few times. The rearrangement uses TRBV29-1 and TRBJ1-4, with TRBD1 identical over 10 bases. Per germline, CDR1 SQVTM and CDR2 ANQGSEA. J gave up 8 bases and V 4 bases, and 7 bases lay outside the gene matches. The CDR3 has 14 amino acids. The CDR3 reads CSVALGQGREKLFF. The CDR3 DNA reads TGCAGCGTTGCCCTGGGACAGGGGAGAGAAAAACTGTTTTTT.

Many counts were recorded for this clonotype. CDR3 sequence reads: CASSLAYEGNLRTGELFF. In nucleotides, the CDR3 is TGTGCCAGCAGCTTAGCGTATGAGGGGAACCTCCGGACCGGGGAGCTGTTTTTT. The chain carries TRBV11-1 and TRBJ2-2; D tentatively fits TRBD1 or TRBD2 (5 bases each). The CDR3 totals 18 residues. The ends were cut back, 0 bases at V and 5 bases at J, with 19 bases in the middle. Germline values: CDR1 SGHAT, CDR2 FQDESV (reference sequence).

As for this clonotype: Given a much more abundant clone one base away, this may be a read error. The rearrangement joins TRBV15 to TRBJ2-7; 8 positions match TRBD2. CDR1 and CDR2 (germline): LNHNV, YYDKDF (reference sequence). This CDR3 contains 15 residues. Unmatched junction bases numbered 8, after V lost 5 bases and J lost 2 bases. The CDR3 region is CATSATSEGPYEQYF. CDR3 bases: TGTGCCACCAGCGCGACTAGCGAAGGTCCCTACGAGCAGTACTTC.

This sequence joins TRBV6-1 and TRBJ1-1; maybe TRBD1 (6 bases). The CDR3 has 14 residues. The V end lost 6 bases, the J end lost 2 bases, and 13 bases lay between the germline ends. Germline CDR1 is MNHNS and CDR2 is SASEGT. The CDR3, as DNA: TGTGCCAGCAGGACCAGGGGCAGAAACACTGAAGCTTTCTTT. This sequence encodes CASRTRGRNTEAFF.

This clonotype was detected many times. The chain employs TRBV28 and TRBJ2-1, with 11 bases aligning to TRBD2. Germline V gene sequence: CDR1 MDHEN, CDR2 SYDVKM. This CDR3 is built from 15 residues. V lost 6 bases, J lost 5 bases, and 6 bases stayed unmatched. CDR3 loop: CASSSSGRTNNEQFF. CDR3 in DNA: TGTGCCAGCAGCTCTAGCGGGAGGACCAACAATGAGCAGTTCTTC.

This clonotype has at least ten counts. The chain joins TRBV24-1 to TRBJ2-1; D is unresolved. Germline V gene lookup returns CDR1 KGHDR and CDR2 SFDVKD. The length of the CDR3 is 14 residues. Trimming shortened V by 0 bases and J by 5 bases, and 7 bases separated the two germline ends. The CDR3 nucleotides read TGTGCCACCAGTGATTTGTCCCCAGACAATGAGCAGTTCTTC. Translated, it gives CATSDLSPDNEQFF.

This chain uses TRBV7-6 with TRBJ1-3, with D uncertain. Germline lookup yields CDR1 SGHVS and CDR2 FNYEAQ. V was clipped by 5 bases and J by 2 bases, with 10 bases between them. CDR3 length: 14 amino acids. CDR3 in DNA: TGTGCCAGCAGCCCGCGGGGAACTGGAAACACCATATATTTT. Protein product: CASSPRGTGNTIYF.

This clonotype was seen at least ten times. The CDR3 region is CASRMGPILDTQYF. CDR3 nucleotide sequence: TGTGCCAGCAGAATGGGACCCATTCTCGATACGCAGTATTTT. The J gene is TRBJ2-3, the V gene TRBV7-2, with D possibly being TRBD1 or TRBD2 (5 bases each). Germline CDR1 reads SGHTA; CDR2 reads FQGNSA. The CDR3 sequence is 14 residues long. The V gene lost 6 bases and the J gene lost 6 bases, with 16 bases spanning the gap.

This clonotype was counted a few times. The V gene is TRBV19, the J gene TRBJ2-7; 7 nucleotides align to TRBD1. Trimming at V came to 4 bases and at J to 2 bases, leaving 5 bases not matched to a gene. Looked up from germline, CDR1 is LNHDA and CDR2 is SQIVND (reference sequence). The CDR3 has 14 amino acids. The CDR3 protein is CASSTTTGPYEQYF. The CDR3 nucleotides are TGTGCCAGTAGTACTACGACAGGGCCCTACGAGCAGTACTTC. Together with reference TRBV19 and TRBJ2-7, the CDR3 gives the full variable domain: DGGITQSPKYLFRKEGQNVTLSCEQNLNHDAMYWYRQDPGQGLRLIYYSQIVNDFQKGDIAEGYSVSREKKESFPLTVTSAQKNPTAFYLCASSTTTGPYEQYFGPGTRLTVT.

The V gene is TRBV10-3, the J gene TRBJ1-5; D not certain. Trimming pared 0 bases from V and 2 bases from J, leaving 5 bases between. Per germline, CDR1 ENHRY and CDR2 SYGVKD. The CDR3 sequence is 14 residues long. CDR3 loop: CAISESGGNQPQHF. For the CDR3, the DNA is TGTGCCATCAGTGAGTCTGGGGGCAATCAGCCCCAGCATTTT.

This clonotype has only one observation. The chain is built from TRBV7-6 and TRBJ2-1; 8 bases are shared with TRBD1. This CDR3 is 15 amino acids long. V shed 5 bases and J 15 bases; nucleotides not matched to a gene: 18. Germline values: CDR1 SGHVS, CDR2 FNYEAQ. Written as DNA, the CDR3 is TGTGCCAGCAGCGCAGACAGGGGACCTACTCGCCTTCGGTTCTTC. Amino acid sequence: CASSADRGPTRLRFF.

This clonotype was seen at least ten times. This chain's CDR3 is CATSRERQGNLQETQYF. The CDR3 bases are TGTGCCACCAGCAGGGAAAGACAGGGGAATCTTCAAGAGACCCAGTACTTC. The gene calls are TRBV15 and TRBJ2-5; 8 bases are a match to TRBD1. CDR1 is LNHNV, CDR2 YYDKDF, per germline (reference sequence). Trimming at V came to 3 bases and at J to 2 bases, leaving 11 bases not matched to a gene. The CDR3 extends over 17 amino acids.

In its sample, this clonotype was seen a few times. The chain is built from TRBV28 and TRBJ2-3; D uncertain. Near its end, the DNA agrees better with TRBJ1-5, so the J call may be wrong. Germline V gene data show CDR1 as MDHEN and CDR2 as SYDVKM. This CDR3 comprises 17 residues. The CDR3 region is CASSLPSREWVTDTQHF. In DNA, the CDR3 is TGTGCCAGCAGTTTACCGTCGCGGGAGTGGGTCACAGATACGCAGCATTTT.

The V and J genes are TRBV7-9 and TRBJ1-4, with D unresolved. This CDR3 has 13 amino acids. The V and J ends lost 3 bases and 4 bases respectively, with 6 bases between them. CDR1 SEHNR and CDR2 FQNEAQ come from the germline V gene (reference sequence). The CDR3 DNA reads TGTGCCAGCAGCTTTGGAGTTAATGAAAAACTGTTTTTT. The encoded protein is CASSFGVNEKLFF.

This sequence joins TRBV6-1 and TRBJ2-1; tentatively, D is TRBD2 (11 bases). Germline V CDR1 and CDR2: MNHNS, SASEGT. The V end lost 4 bases, the J end lost 7 bases, and 32 bases lay between the germline ends. The CDR3 loop spans 20 amino acids. The CDR3 coding sequence is TGTGCCAGCAGTGCGGGGACAGGGGTGTCGACTAGCGGGGCTTGGAATGAGCAGTTCTTC. Protein product: CASSAGTGVSTSGAWNEQFF.

The rearrangement uses TRBV14 and TRBJ2-2; 7 bases line up with TRBD1. V shed 4 bases and J 7 bases; nucleotides not matched to a gene: 6. This CDR3 is 14 amino acids long. Germline values: CDR1 SGHDN, CDR2 FVKESK. This CDR3 is CASSPDRLSGELFF. CDR3 bases: TGTGCCAGCAGCCCGGACAGGCTTAGCGGGGAGCTGTTTTTT.